Following are 27 T cell receptor beta chains from one sample sequenced in a study of shared clonotypes between healthy human individuals. Selected positively for CCR7 and CD45RO-negative, naive CD8 cells excluded terminally differentiated effector memory CD45RA+ cells. The protocol was immunoSEQ multiplex PCR, while the TCRdb copy is restricted to in-frame clones and leaves out a portion. The repertoire holds around 2.1 million clones, with about 92% as singletons. The sample was naive CD8+ T cells from PBMCs. Receptors were obtained from a man younger than 35 in good health. Some clones in this sample may be carry-over from other donors' samples.

This chain connects TRBV9 to TRBJ1-4, with 12 bases aligning to TRBD1. The CDR3 runs 17 residues. The ends lost 4 bases at V and 5 bases at J; junction bases unmatched: 9. Germline CDR1 and CDR2: SGDLS and YYNGEE. CDR3 coding DNA: TGTGCCAGCAGCATTTCCCGGGACAGGGGGCCGAATGAAAAACTGTTTTTT. Translated, it gives CASSISRDRGPNEKLFF.

The rearrangement links TRBV11-1 to TRBJ2-7; tentative D call: TRBD2 (5 bases). The CDR3 loop spans 14 amino acids. Germline V CDR1 and CDR2: SGHAT, FQDESV (reference sequence). V lost 1 base and J 6 bases, leaving 13 bases between the germline ends. CDR3 amino acids: CASSLVGLRAEQYF. CDR3 coding DNA: TGTGCCAGCAGCTTAGTAGGACTCCGCGCCGAGCAGTACTTC.

This clone has only a few counts. The chain recombines TRBV28 with TRBJ2-4; D is unresolved. CDR1 and CDR2 from the germline V gene are MDHEN and SYDVKM. The CDR3 sequence is 12 residues long. Trimming stripped 3 bases from V and 5 bases from J, with 5 bases between. As DNA, the CDR3 is TGTGCCAGCAGTTTTGGCCAAAACATTCAGTACTTC. Its protein is CASSFGQNIQYF.

For this clone: The germline gene is not matched at one end of the junction; a read error may be the cause. The chain uses TRBV27 and TRBJ1-2; D ambiguous. Germline CDR1 reads MNHEY; CDR2 reads SMNVEV (reference sequence). This CDR3 is 14 amino acids long. The CDR3, as DNA: TGTGCCAGCAGTTTATCACGGACTGGTGGACTCGTGAGATTC. Residues: CASSLSRTGGLVRF.

Details on this clone: Additional DNA sequences in this sample encode the identical CDR3. The chain joins TRBV14 to TRBJ2-3; 8 bases are a match to TRBD2. Trimming at V came to 1 base and at J to 5 bases, leaving 2 bases not matched to a gene. This CDR3 is built from 14 residues. Germline V gene data show CDR1 as SGHDN and CDR2 as FVKESK. The CDR3 protein is CASSQGTSGDTQYF. The CDR3 DNA reads as TGTGCCAGCAGCCAAGGCACTAGCGGAGATACGCAGTATTTT.

Comment on this clone: This CDR3 is also generated by other DNA sequences in the sample. The chain employs TRBV9 and TRBJ2-1; no firm D call. Trimming removed 0 bases at V and 3 bases at J, with 4 bases between. Germline CDR1 SGDLS, CDR2 YYNGEE. The CDR3 consists of 13 residues. Here the CDR3 DNA reads TGTGCCAGCAGCGTAGGCGACTACAATGAGCAGTTCTTC. The encoded protein is CASSVGDYNEQFF.

The chain links TRBV2 to TRBJ2-1; D remains unclear. The germline CDR1 and CDR2 sequences are SNHLY and FYNNEI. This CDR3 is built from 14 residues. Trimming cost V 3 bases and J 2 bases, with 8 bases left between them. In nucleotides, the CDR3 is TGTGCCAGCAGTGACTGGGCCCCCTACAATGAGCAGTTCTTC. Residues: CASSDWAPYNEQFF.

The rearrangement uses TRBV7-9 and TRBJ2-1, with D unclear. Germline V gene lookup returns CDR1 SEHNR and CDR2 FQNEAQ (reference sequence). The CDR3 has 15 residues. The germline V and J ends were trimmed by 2 bases and 3 bases, with 11 bases remaining between them. CDR3 sequence reads: CASSLRQISYNEQFF. In DNA, the CDR3 is TGTGCCAGCAGCTTAAGGCAGATAAGCTACAATGAGCAGTTCTTC.

This rearrangement joins TRBV25-1 to TRBJ2-7; D is undetermined. CDR3 length equals 13 residues. CDR1 is MGHDK and CDR2 is SYGVNS in the germline V gene. The ends were cut back, 3 bases at V and 5 bases at J, with 11 bases in the middle. The CDR3 protein is CASSEGWAHEQYF. CDR3 nucleotide sequence: TGTGCCAGCAGTGAGGGATGGGCCCACGAGCAGTACTTC.

This clone was picked up one time. This rearrangement joins TRBV27 to TRBJ2-1; no firm D call. The CDR3 is 12 residues long. V was trimmed by 6 bases and J by 8 bases, leaving 11 bases between them. Germline CDR1 and CDR2: MNHEY and SMNVEV (reference sequence). The CDR3 nucleotides read TGTGCCAGCAGGCAAGACCCGGATGAGCAGTTCTTC. Its translation is CASRQDPDEQFF.

CDR3 DNA: TGTGCCTGGAGTCTAGGCCCGGGGACAGGAGAAGATGGCTACACCTTC. This encodes CAWSLGPGTGEDGYTF. The chain couples TRBV30 to TRBJ1-2; 8 bases align to TRBD1. This CDR3 is 16 amino acids long. J lost 6 bases, V lost 2 bases, and 14 bases had no gene match. The V gene's germline CDR1 is GTSNPN and CDR2 SVGIG (reference sequence).

The genes are TRBV4-1 and TRBJ2-1; 10 bases align to TRBD2. The CDR3 spans 16 residues. V gave up 4 bases and J gave up 0 bases; unmatched junction bases: 3. CDR1 is MGHRA and CDR2 is YSYEKL in the germline V gene. The DNA of the CDR3 is TGCGCCAGCAGCCCAGGACTAGCGGCCTCCTACAATGAGCAGTTCTTC. Its protein product is CASSPGLAASYNEQFF.

CDR3: CASSVGSRSEQFF. The DNA of the CDR3 is TGTGCCAGCAGCGTCGGGAGTAGGAGTGAGCAGTTCTTC. The V call is TRBV14, the J call TRBJ2-1; D perhaps matches TRBD2 (6 bases). The CDR3 runs to 13 residues. The V gene lost 5 bases and the J gene lost 9 bases, with 14 bases spanning the gap. The germline V gene has CDR1 SGHDN and CDR2 FVKESK. The complete variable domain, with remaining parts taken from reference TRBV14 and TRBJ2-1, reads EAGVTQFPSHSVIEKGQTVTLRCDPISGHDNLYWYRRVMGKEIKFLLHFVKESKQDESGMPNNRFLAERTGGTYSTLKVQPAELEDSGVYFCASSVGSRSEQFFGPGTRLTVL.

V usage is TRBV4-3 and J usage is TRBJ1-4; the match to TRBD1 covers 7 bases. V lost 0 bases to trimming and J lost 10 bases; unmatched junction nucleotides: 14. Germline V lookup: CDR1 LGHNA, CDR2 YSLEER. CDR3 size: 17 residues. The CDR3 DNA is TGCGCCAGCAGCCAAGAGATGGCAGATCTAGCAGGGGGAAAACTGTTTTTT. This translates into CASSQEMADLAGGKLFF.

With regard to this clone: An end of the junction differs from the germline gene, which may be a read error. V usage is TRBV7-9 and J usage is TRBJ2-2, with 8 bases lining up with TRBD1. The CDR3 is 17 amino acids. Germline lookup yields CDR1 SEHNR and CDR2 FQNEAQ (reference sequence). The CDR3: CASSFRDQGAKTGELFF. CDR3 DNA sequence: TGTGCCAGCAGCTTCCGAGACCAGGGGGCGAAGACCGGGGAGCTGTTTTTT.

The rearrangement joins TRBV19 to TRBJ1-2; perhaps TRBD1 as D (6 bases). The CDR3 spans 14 residues. Germline values: CDR1 LNHDA, CDR2 SQIVND (reference sequence). V lost 5 bases and J lost 8, with 18 bases in between. CDR3 residues: CASSVDSSNRGYTF. CDR3 coding DNA: TGTGCCAGTAGTGTGGACAGTTCCAATCGGGGCTACACCTTC.

The chain recombines TRBV7-9 with TRBJ2-2, with D possibly matching TRBD2 (5 bases). The CDR3 is 13 residues long. Trimming took off 5 bases at V and 11 bases at J, with 15 bases between the two ends. Germline lookup yields CDR1 SEHNR and CDR2 FQNEAQ (reference sequence). CDR3 nucleotide sequence: TGTGCCAGCAGCCTACCCGGGGTCGGAGAGCTGTTTTTT. It codes for CASSLPGVGELFF.

The rearrangement uses TRBV28 and TRBJ1-1; TRBD1 matches at 9 bases. The V gene end was trimmed by 5 bases and the J gene end by 2 bases; junction bases not matched to a gene: 6. Per germline, CDR1 MDHEN and CDR2 SYDVKM. This CDR3 has 15 amino acids. CDR3 residues: CASSVNRGLNTEAFF. In nucleotides, the CDR3 is TGTGCCAGCAGTGTTAACAGGGGGCTCAACACTGAAGCTTTCTTT.

The V and J genes are TRBV13 and TRBJ2-7, with D unresolved. Trimming took off 5 bases at V and 6 bases at J, with 11 bases between the two ends. This CDR3 comprises 12 residues. Germline-derived CDR1 and CDR2 are PRHDT and FYEKMQ (reference sequence). The CDR3 nucleotides read TGTGCCAGCAGCCCCCTGGGCGGCGAGCAGTACTTC. Amino acid sequence: CASSPLGGEQYF. The entire variable domain, with the rest obtained from reference TRBV13 and TRBJ2-7, is as follows: AAGVIQSPRHLIKEKRETATLKCYPIPRHDTVYWYQQGPGQDPQFLISFYEKMQSDKGSIPDRFSAQQFSDYHSELNMSSLELGDSALYFCASSPLGGEQYFGPGTRLTVT.

This chain uses TRBV4-3 with TRBJ2-3; D gene ambiguous. V was cut by 1 base and J by 4 bases, with 9 bases left in between. The CDR3 has 14 amino acids. Germline V lookup: CDR1 LGHNA, CDR2 YSLEER. The CDR3 coding sequence is TGCGCCAGCAGCCAAGCCGCCCGACCAGATACGCAGTATTTT. Protein product: CASSQAARPDTQYF.

This clone was counted between two and nine times. DNA of the CDR3: TGTGCCTGGAGTATGGATCGGGCTAACTATGGCTACACCTTC. As protein: CAWSMDRANYGYTF. V usage is TRBV30 and J usage is TRBJ1-2, with unresolved D. Germline CDR1 reads GTSNPN; CDR2 reads SVGIG (reference sequence). The CDR3 sequence is 14 residues long. Trimming took off 2 bases at V and 0 bases at J, with 10 bases between the two ends.

This rearrangement joins TRBV19 to TRBJ1-1; 12 nucleotides agree with TRBD1. In germline, CDR1 is LNHDA, CDR2 SQIVND (reference sequence). J was trimmed by 12 bases and V by 4 bases; bases with no gene match: 9. CDR3 length equals 14 residues. CDR3 bases: TGTGCCAGTAGTACCGGGACAGGGGGCGCTTCTTCTTTCTTT. It codes for CASSTGTGGASSFF.

The chain employs TRBV2 and TRBJ2-2, with TRBD1 matching over 9 bases. Germline V gene lookup returns CDR1 SNHLY and CDR2 FYNNEI. The CDR3 has 16 residues. Unmatched junction bases numbered 8, after V lost 8 bases and J lost 1 base. Written as DNA, the CDR3 is TGTGCCAGCGAGGACAGGGGTTCCGTGAACACCGGGGAGCTGTTTTTT. It encodes CASEDRGSVNTGELFF.

A word on this clone: This could be a read error, since a much larger clone is one nucleotide away. This chain joins TRBV6-5 and TRBJ2-5; D gene ambiguous. The J call could be wrong; TRBJ2-7 is a better fit for the DNA end. The CDR3 runs to 11 residues. Germline values: CDR1 MNHEY, CDR2 SVGAGI. The CDR3 DNA reads TGTGCCAGCAGTGACTCCTACGAGCAGTACTTC. Translated: CASSDSYEQYF.

J is TRBJ2-7 and V is TRBV15; D is possibly TRBD1 or TRBD2 (5 bases each). Per the germline V gene, CDR1 is LNHNV and CDR2 is YYDKDF (reference sequence). V lost 4 bases, J lost 2 bases, and 12 bases lay in between. CDR3 size: 14 residues. The CDR3 loop reads CATSKGSVTYEQYF. The CDR3 DNA sequence: TGTGCCACCAGCAAGGGGAGCGTTACCTACGAGCAGTACTTC.

The chain links TRBV18 to TRBJ1-1, with D unresolved. The CDR3 length is 14 residues. CDR1 KGHSH and CDR2 LQKENI come from the germline V gene. V shed 0 bases and J shed 5 bases, with 10 bases lying between them. The CDR3 nucleotides read TGTGCCAGCTCACCACCCGGCCTAGGGACTGAAGCTTTCTTT. This encodes CASSPPGLGTEAFF.

V is TRBV15 and J is TRBJ2-1; D remains unclear. This CDR3 comprises 14 residues. With 3 bases removed from V and 8 bases from J, the gap between germline ends came to 14 bases. Germline CDR1 LNHNV, CDR2 YYDKDF (reference sequence). The CDR3 coding sequence is TGTGCCACCAGCAGGGGATTAAGTAGACATGAGCAGTTCTTC. Residues: CATSRGLSRHEQFF.